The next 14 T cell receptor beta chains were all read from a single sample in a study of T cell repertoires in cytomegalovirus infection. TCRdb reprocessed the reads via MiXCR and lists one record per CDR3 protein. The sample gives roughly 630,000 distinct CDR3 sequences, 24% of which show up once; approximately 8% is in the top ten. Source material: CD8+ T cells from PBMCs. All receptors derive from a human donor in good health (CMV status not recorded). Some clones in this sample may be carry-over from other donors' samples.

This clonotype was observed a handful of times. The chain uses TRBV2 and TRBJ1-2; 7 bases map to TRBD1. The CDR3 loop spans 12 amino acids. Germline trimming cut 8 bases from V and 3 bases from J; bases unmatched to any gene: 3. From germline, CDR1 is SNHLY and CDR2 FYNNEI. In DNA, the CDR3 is TGTGCCAGCCTCGGACAGGACTATGGCTACACCTTC. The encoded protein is CASLGQDYGYTF.

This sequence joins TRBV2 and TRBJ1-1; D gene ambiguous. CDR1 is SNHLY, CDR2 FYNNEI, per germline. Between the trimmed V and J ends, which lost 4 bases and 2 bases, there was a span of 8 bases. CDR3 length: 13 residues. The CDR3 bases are TGTGCCAGCAGTGTTAGCGGAAACACTGAAGCTTTCTTT. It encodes CASSVSGNTEAFF. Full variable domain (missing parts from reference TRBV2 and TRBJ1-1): EPEVTQTPSHQVTQMGQEVILRCVPISNHLYFYWYRQILGQKVEFLVSFYNNEISEKSEIFDDQFSVERPDGSNFTLKIRSTKLEDSAMYFCASSVSGNTEAFFGQGTRLTVV.

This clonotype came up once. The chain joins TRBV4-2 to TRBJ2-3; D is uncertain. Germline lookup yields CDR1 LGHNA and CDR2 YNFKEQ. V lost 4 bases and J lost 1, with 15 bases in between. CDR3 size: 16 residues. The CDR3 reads CASSPEDSTRTDTQYF. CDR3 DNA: TGTGCCAGCAGCCCTGAGGATTCCACCCGCACAGATACGCAGTATTTT.

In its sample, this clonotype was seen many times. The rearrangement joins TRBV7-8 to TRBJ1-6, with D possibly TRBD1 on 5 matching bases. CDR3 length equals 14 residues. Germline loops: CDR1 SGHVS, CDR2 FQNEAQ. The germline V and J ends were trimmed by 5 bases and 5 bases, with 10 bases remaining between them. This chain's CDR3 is CASSPGRNNSPLHF. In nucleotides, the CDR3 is TGTGCCAGCAGCCCGGGACGGAATAATTCACCCCTCCACTTT.

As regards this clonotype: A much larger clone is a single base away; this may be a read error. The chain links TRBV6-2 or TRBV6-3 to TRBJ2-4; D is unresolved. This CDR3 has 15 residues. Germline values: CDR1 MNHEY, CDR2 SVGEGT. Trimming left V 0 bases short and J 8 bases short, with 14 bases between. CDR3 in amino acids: CASSYSTRLGHIQYF. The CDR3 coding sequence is TGTGCCAGCAGTTACTCGACACGGTTAGGCCACATTCAGTACTTC.

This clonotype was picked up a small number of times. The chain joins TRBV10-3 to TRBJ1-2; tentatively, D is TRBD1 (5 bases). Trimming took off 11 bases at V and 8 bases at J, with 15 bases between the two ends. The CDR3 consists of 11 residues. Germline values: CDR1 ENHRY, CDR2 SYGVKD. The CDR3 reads CASWGSSGYTF. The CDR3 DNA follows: TGTGCCTCCTGGGGCAGTTCCGGCTACACCTTC.

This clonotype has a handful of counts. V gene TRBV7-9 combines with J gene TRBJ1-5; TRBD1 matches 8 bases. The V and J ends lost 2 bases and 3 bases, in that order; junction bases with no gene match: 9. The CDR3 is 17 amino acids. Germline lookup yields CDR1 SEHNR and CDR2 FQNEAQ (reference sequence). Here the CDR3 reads CASSLRETGDDNQPQHF. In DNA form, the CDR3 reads TGTGCCAGCAGCTTAAGAGAGACAGGGGATGACAATCAGCCCCAGCATTTT.

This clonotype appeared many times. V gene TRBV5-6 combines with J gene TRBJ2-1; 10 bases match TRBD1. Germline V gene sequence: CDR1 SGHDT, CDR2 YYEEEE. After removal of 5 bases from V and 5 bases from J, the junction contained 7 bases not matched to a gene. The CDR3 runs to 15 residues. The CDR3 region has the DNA TGTGCCAGCAGATTATGGGACAGGGGCCACAATGAGCAGTTCTTC. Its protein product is CASRLWDRGHNEQFF.

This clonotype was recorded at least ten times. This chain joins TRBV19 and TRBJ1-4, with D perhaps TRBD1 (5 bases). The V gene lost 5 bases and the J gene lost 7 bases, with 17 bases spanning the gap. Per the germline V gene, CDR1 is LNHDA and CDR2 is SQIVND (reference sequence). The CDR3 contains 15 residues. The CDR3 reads CASSAPGTELEKLFF. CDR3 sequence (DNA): TGTGCCAGTAGTGCTCCCGGGACCGAACTTGAAAAACTGTTTTTT.

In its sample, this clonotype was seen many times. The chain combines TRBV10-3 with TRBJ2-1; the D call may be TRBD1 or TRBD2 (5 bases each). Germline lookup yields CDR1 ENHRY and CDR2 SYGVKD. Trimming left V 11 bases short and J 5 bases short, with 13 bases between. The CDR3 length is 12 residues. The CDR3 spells CASLGANNEQFF. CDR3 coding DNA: TGTGCCTCCCTCGGGGCCAACAATGAGCAGTTCTTC.

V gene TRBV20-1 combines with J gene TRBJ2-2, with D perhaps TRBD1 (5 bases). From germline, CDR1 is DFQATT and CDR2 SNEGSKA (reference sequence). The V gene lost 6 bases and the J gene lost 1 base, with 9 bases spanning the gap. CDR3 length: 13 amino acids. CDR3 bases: TGCAGTGCGAGACAGAGGAACACCGGGGAGCTGTTTTTT. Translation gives CSARQRNTGELFF.

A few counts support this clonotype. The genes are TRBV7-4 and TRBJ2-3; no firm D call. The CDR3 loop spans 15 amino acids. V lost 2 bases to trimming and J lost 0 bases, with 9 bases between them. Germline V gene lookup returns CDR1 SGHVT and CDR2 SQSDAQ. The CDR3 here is CASSLREGSTDTQYF. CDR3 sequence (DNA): TGTGCCAGCAGCTTACGTGAAGGGAGCACAGATACGCAGTATTTT. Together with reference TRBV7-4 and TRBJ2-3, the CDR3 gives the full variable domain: GAGVSQSPRYKVAKRGRDVALRCDSISGHVTLYWYRQTLGQGSEVLTYSQSDAQRDKSGRPSGRFSAERPERSVSTLKIQRTEQGDSAVYLCASSLREGSTDTQYFGPGTRLTVL.

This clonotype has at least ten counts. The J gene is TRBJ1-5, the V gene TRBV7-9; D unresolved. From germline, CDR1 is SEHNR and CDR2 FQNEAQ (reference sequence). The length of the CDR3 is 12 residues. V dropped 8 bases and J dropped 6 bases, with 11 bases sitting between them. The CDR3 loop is CASSQPGQPQHF. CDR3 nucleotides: TGTGCCAGCTCTCAGCCTGGTCAGCCCCAGCATTTT.

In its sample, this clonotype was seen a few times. CDR3: CASSWRTGTAFNPGANVLTF. CDR3 nucleotides: TGTGCCAGCAGCTGGAGGACCGGGACGGCCTTTAACCCTGGGGCCAACGTCCTGACTTTC. V usage is TRBV7-6 and J usage is TRBJ2-6; D possibly uses TRBD1 or TRBD2 (5 bases each). Germline CDR1 reads SGHVS; CDR2 reads FNYEAQ. CDR3 length equals 20 residues. Deletions cut 4 bases from V and 2 bases from J, with 24 bases between. The full variable domain, rest sourced from reference TRBV7-6 and TRBJ2-6, is GAGVSQSPRYKVTKRGQDVALRCDPISGHVSLYWYRQALGQGPEFLTYFNYEAQQDKSGLPNDRFSAERPEGSISTLTIQRTEQRDSAMYRCASSWRTGTAFNPGANVLTFGAGSRLTVL.